This T cell receptor beta chain was obtained from a study of sequential checkpoint blockade in melanoma. Whole-study context: Randomization was 1:1 between first-line nivolumab→ipilimumab and ipilimumab→nivolumab.

Stated treatment: randomized to nivolumab then ipilimumab (arm A) or the reverse (arm B). None of the patients previously received DNA-damaging chemotherapy. Live CD3+CD8+ CD19− CD56− cells were sorted from PBMCs. This CDR3 spans 15 amino acids. The V gene end was trimmed by 3 bases and the J gene end by 4 bases; junction bases not matched to a gene: 9. Germline loops: CDR1 SGHRS, CDR2 YFSETQ. The table came from immunoSEQ multiplex PCR; TCRdb's copy has only in-frame clones and leaves some out. This sample has 25,000 to 30,000 clones, with approximately 80% found just once. This chain links TRBV5-1 with TRBJ2-7; 8 bases are a match to TRBD2. Sample: CD8+ T cells sorted from blood (inferred from file names), taken from a patient given nivolumab and ipilimumab in sequence. This sequence was found in a human donor with melanoma. The CDR3, as DNA: TGCGCCAGCAGCTACCATGGCGGGGGGACTTACGAGCAGTACTTC. It codes for CASSYHGGGTYEQYF. Supplemented by reference TRBV5-1 and TRBJ2-7, the full variable domain reads KAGVTQTPRYLIKTRGQQVTLSCSPISGHRSVSWYQQTPGQGLQFLFEYFSETQRNKGNFPGRFSGRQFSNSRSEMNVSTLELGDSALYLCASSYHGGGTYEQYFGPGTRLTVT.